This TCR beta chain was identified during a study of blood T cell repertoires in COVID-19. Whole-study context: The United States, Italy and Spain provided the acute and convalescent COVID-19 samples.

Libraries were prepared by immunoSEQ multiplex PCR; TCRdb keeps only in-frame clonotypes and omits some of them. The profile covers under 200,000 clones, with 90% appearing a single time and around 0.53% taken by the ten largest. From germline, CDR1 is MNHNS and CDR2 SASEGT. V was clipped by 6 bases and J by 8 bases, with 16 bases between them. The CDR3 is 13 residues long. Sequencing was performed on peripheral blood. This sequence was found in a man in his fifties or sixties with acute or convalescent COVID-19. This chain links TRBV6-1 with TRBJ1-1; TRBD1 might be the D (5 bases). This CDR3 is CASSPPGAEEAFF. The CDR3 region has the DNA TGTGCCAGCAGCCCGCCTGGGGCGGAAGAAGCTTTCTTT.